This T cell receptor beta chain stems from a study of blood T cell repertoires in COVID-19. Some clones are missing from TCRdb's copy, which holds only in-frame ones; the method was immunoSEQ multiplex PCR. The sample holds roughly 170,000 clones, under 90% seen once. V lost 5 bases and J lost 10; bases outside the gene matches: 6. CDR1 and CDR2 from the germline V gene are MNHEY and SMNVEV (reference sequence). CDR3 size: 15 residues. Sequenced sample: peripheral blood. The rearrangement links TRBV27 to TRBJ1-6, with 12 bases aligning to TRBD1. This clonotype was obtained from a human donor in a cohort sampled during active COVID-19. The CDR3 region is CASSPGTGGWSPLHF. CDR3 bases: TGTGCCAGCAGTCCCGGGACAGGGGGCTGGTCACCCCTCCACTTT.